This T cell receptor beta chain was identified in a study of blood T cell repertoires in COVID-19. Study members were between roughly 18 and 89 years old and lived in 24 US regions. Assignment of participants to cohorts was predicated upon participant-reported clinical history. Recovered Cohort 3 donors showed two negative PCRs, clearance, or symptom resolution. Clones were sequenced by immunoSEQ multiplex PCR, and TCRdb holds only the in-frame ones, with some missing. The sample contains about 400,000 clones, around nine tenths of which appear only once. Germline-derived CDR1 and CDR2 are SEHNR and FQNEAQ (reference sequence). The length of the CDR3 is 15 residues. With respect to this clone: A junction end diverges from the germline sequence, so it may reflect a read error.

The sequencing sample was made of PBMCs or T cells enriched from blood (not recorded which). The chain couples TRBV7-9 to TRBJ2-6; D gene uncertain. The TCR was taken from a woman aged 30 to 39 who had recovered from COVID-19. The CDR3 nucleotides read TGTGCCAGCAACTTATCGAGAACTGGGGCCAACGTCCTGACTTTC. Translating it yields CASNLSRTGANVLTF.